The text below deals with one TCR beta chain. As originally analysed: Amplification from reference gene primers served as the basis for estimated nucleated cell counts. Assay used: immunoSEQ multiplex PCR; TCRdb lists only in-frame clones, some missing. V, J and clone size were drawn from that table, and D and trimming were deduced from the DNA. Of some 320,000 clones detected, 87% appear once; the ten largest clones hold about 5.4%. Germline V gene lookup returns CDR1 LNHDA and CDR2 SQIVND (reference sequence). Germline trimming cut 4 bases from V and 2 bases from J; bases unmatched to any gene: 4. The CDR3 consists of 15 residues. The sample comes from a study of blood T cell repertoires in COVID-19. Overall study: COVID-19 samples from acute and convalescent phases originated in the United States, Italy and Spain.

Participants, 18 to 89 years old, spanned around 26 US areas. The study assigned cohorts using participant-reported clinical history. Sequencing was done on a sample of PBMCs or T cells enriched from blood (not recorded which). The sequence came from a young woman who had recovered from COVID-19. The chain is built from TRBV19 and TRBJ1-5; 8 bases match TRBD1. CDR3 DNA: TGTGCCAGTAGTACGACAGGGGATGGCAATCAGCCCCAGCATTTT. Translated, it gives CASSTTGDGNQPQHF.